These 9 T cell receptor beta chains were sequenced from one sample in a study of CD8+CD57+ T cells in acquired aplastic anemia. TCR beta VDJ and CDR3 profiling used genomic DNA as template. MiXCR, applied by TCRdb to the reads, yields one record per CDR3 protein. The top ten hold roughly 1.2% of the sample, which has roughly 290,000 distinct CDR3 sequences, 45% to 65% seen once. CD8+CD57+ cell expansion had been shown by flow cytometry in patients chosen for sequencing. The source material was sorted CD4+, CD8+, or CD8+CD57+ T cells (not recorded which) from PBMCs. All receptors derive from a human donor with aplastic anemia.

This clonotype was recorded many times. This chain joins TRBV6-5 and TRBJ2-1; D possibly corresponds to TRBD2 (5 bases). There are 14 residues in the CDR3. Trimming left V 6 bases short and J 3 bases short, with 12 bases between. In germline, CDR1 is MNHEY, CDR2 SVGAGI. CDR3 region: CASRTLASYNEQFF. DNA of the CDR3: TGTGCCAGCAGAACCTTAGCGAGCTACAATGAGCAGTTCTTC.

The chain uses TRBV9 and TRBJ2-7; 7 nucleotides line up with TRBD1. The junction had 5 bases not matched to a gene; V was cut back by 3 bases and J by 2 bases. This CDR3 spans 14 amino acids. CDR1 is SGDLS, CDR2 YYNGEE, per germline. The CDR3 reads CASSAGQVTYEQYF. As DNA, the CDR3 is TGTGCCAGCAGCGCCGGACAGGTGACCTACGAGCAGTACTTC.

This clonotype was counted between two and nine times. The V and J genes are TRBV12-3 or TRBV12-4 and TRBJ2-7, with a tentative D call TRBD1 (7 bases). This CDR3 spans 14 amino acids. V was shortened by 4 bases and J by 3 bases, with 13 bases between the two germline ends. The DNA for the CDR3 is TGTGCCAGCAGTTCCCAGGGGGGCCTCTACGAGCAGTACTTC. It yields the protein CASSSQGGLYEQYF.

The chain couples TRBV20-1 to TRBJ1-5, with D unclear. CDR1 DFQATT and CDR2 SNEGSKA come from the germline V gene (reference sequence). V dropped 7 bases and J dropped 4 bases, with 17 bases sitting between them. The CDR3 loop spans 14 amino acids. CDR3 DNA: TGCAGTGGCCGCCCAAGGGCGCCGAATCAGCCCCAGCATTTT. Translating gives CSGRPRAPNQPQHF.

This chain joins TRBV7-9 and TRBJ2-5; 9 bases agree with TRBD1. The CDR3 runs 16 residues. V dropped 5 bases and J dropped 7; count of bases not matched to a gene: 14. In germline, CDR1 is SEHNR, CDR2 FQNEAQ (reference sequence). The CDR3 reads CASSRRDRVSRGTQYF. The CDR3, as DNA: TGTGCCAGCAGCCGCCGGGACAGGGTATCGCGGGGGACCCAGTACTTC.

The J gene is TRBJ2-5, the V gene TRBV5-8; unclear D gene. Germline V gene data show CDR1 as SGHTS and CDR2 as YDEGEE. V lost 8 bases to trimming and J lost 5 bases, with 13 bases between them. The CDR3 is 12 amino acids. CDR3 region: CASHMVSETQYF. In nucleotides, the CDR3 is TGTGCCAGTCATATGGTTTCGGAGACCCAGTACTTC.

This chain joins TRBV6-4 and TRBJ1-2, with D possibly being TRBD1 (5 bases). V gave up 4 bases and J gave up 2 bases, with 11 bases separating them. The V gene's germline CDR1 is MRHNA and CDR2 SNTAGT. The CDR3 spans 14 residues. The CDR3 DNA is TGTGCCAGCAGTGCCTTGGCAGGGAACTATGGCTACACCTTC. Its protein product is CASSALAGNYGYTF.

Remarks on this clonotype: Germline is not matched at one junction end, which may reflect a read error. The chain links TRBV6-6 to TRBJ1-2; 8 bases are a match to TRBD1. Germline V CDR1 and CDR2: MNHNY, SVGAGI (reference sequence). The CDR3 covers 15 residues. The CDR3 DNA reads TGTGCTAGCAGTTACGGAAACAGGGGGGCAGGAGGCTACACCTTC. This gives the protein CASSYGNRGAGGYTF.

The gene calls are TRBV14 and TRBJ2-7; TRBD2 agrees at 9 bases. CDR3 size: 15 residues. Looked up from germline, CDR1 is SGHDN and CDR2 is FVKESK. The J segment lost 1 base and the V segment lost 4 bases, leaving 5 bases of the junction unmatched. The CDR3 nucleotides read TGTGCCAGCAGCCCGCGGGGGGGCCTTTCCTACGAGCAGTACTTC. Translated: CASSPRGGLSYEQYF.